These 4 T cell receptor beta chains came from one sample sequenced in a study of T-cell memory formation after mild COVID-19. TCRdb fed the 5' RACE reads into MiXCR, producing one record per CDR3 protein. The table lists 250,000 to 300,000 distinct CDR3 sequences, around 15% of them singletons. The sample taken for sequencing was PBMCs or a T cell subset sorted from them (not recorded which). The receptors stem from a man aged 18 to 30 who had mild COVID-19 (a few samples of this study predate the infection). Cell type and time point are not known.

The chain uses TRBV5-1 and TRBJ1-5; 9 bases agree with TRBD1. This CDR3 is built from 14 residues. Germline CDR1 is SGHRS and CDR2 is YFSETQ. V was pared by 2 bases and J by 7 bases, with 4 bases of the junction left unmatched. DNA for the CDR3: TGCGCCAGCAGCTTCACAGGGGGCGAACAGCCCCAGCATTTT. This codes for CASSFTGGEQPQHF.

The chain couples TRBV18 to TRBJ2-3; 10 positions match TRBD1. The germline gives CDR1 KGHSH, CDR2 LQKENI. After removal of 3 bases from V and 2 bases from J, the junction contained 11 bases not matched to a gene. The CDR3 length is 18 residues. The chain's CDR3 is CASSPLPMDRGVTDTQYF. CDR3 in DNA: TGTGCCAGCTCACCTTTACCAATGGACAGGGGGGTCACAGATACGCAGTATTTT.

This clonotype was counted a few times. This chain joins TRBV6-5 and TRBJ2-3, with 8 bases fitting TRBD2. The CDR3 runs to 14 residues. V shed 6 bases, J shed 2 bases, and the junction held 4 bases outside the gene matches. Germline V gene data show CDR1 as MNHEY and CDR2 as SVGAGI. The CDR3 sequence is CASRRGGSTDTQYF. In nucleotides, the CDR3 is TGTGCCAGCAGACGGGGGGGCTCCACAGATACGCAGTATTTT.

The chain carries TRBV6-5 and TRBJ1-2; D not resolved. Trimming removed 2 bases at V and 1 base at J, with 5 bases between. Germline V gene sequence: CDR1 MNHEY, CDR2 SVGAGI. CDR3 length equals 13 residues. CDR3 residues: CASSYGVNYGYTF. In nucleotides, the CDR3 is TGTGCCAGCAGTTACGGCGTTAACTATGGCTACACCTTC.